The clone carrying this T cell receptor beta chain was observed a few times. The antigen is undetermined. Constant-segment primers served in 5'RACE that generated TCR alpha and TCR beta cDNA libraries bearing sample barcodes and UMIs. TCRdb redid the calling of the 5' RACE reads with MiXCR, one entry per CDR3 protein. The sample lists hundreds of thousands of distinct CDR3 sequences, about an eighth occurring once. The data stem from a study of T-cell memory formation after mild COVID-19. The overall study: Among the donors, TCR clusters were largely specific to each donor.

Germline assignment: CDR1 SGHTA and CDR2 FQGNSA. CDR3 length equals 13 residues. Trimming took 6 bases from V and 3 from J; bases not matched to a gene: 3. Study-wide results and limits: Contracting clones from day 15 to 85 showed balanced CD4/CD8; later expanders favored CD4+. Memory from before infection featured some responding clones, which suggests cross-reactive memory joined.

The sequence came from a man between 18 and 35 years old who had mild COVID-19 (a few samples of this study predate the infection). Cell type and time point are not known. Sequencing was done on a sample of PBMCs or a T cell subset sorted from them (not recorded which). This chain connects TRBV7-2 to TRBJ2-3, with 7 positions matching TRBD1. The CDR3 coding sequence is TGTGCCAGCAGGGCAGGGGGAACAGATACGCAGTATTTT. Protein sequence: CASRAGGTDTQYF. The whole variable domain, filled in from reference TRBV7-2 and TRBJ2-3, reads GAGVSQSPSNKVTEKGKDVELRCDPISGHTALYWYRQSLGQGLEFLIYFQGNSAPDKSGLPSDRFSAERTGGSVSTLTIQRTQQEDSAVYLCASRAGGTDTQYFGPGTRLTVL.